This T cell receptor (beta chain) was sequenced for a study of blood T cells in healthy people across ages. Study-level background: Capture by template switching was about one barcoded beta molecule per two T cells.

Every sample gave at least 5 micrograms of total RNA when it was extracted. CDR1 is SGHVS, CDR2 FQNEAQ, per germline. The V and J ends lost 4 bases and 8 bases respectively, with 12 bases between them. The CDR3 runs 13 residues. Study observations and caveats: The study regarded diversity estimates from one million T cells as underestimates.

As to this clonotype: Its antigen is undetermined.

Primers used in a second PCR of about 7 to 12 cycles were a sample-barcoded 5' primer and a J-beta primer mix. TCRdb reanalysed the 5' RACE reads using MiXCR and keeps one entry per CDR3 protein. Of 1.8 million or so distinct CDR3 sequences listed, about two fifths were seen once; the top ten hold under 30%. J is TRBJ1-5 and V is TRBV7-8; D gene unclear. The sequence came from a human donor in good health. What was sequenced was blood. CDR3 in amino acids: CASSSQSAEPQHF. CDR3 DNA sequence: TGTGCCAGCAGCTCGCAGTCAGCCGAGCCCCAGCATTTT.